The 18 T cell receptor beta chains presented below share a single source sample, sequenced in a study of T cell responses to AZD1222 COVID-19 vaccine. Produced via immunoSEQ multiplex PCR; TCRdb's table is partial and in-frame only. Of roughly 120,000 clones detected, 85% appear once; the ten largest clones hold 3.5% to 5.5%. The specimen comprised peripheral blood, sampled 28 days after the second AZD1222 dose. The receptors originated from an adult who received the AZD1222 COVID-19 vaccine.

V gene TRBV28 combines with J gene TRBJ2-7; 9 positions match TRBD1. The germline V gene encodes CDR1 MDHEN and CDR2 SYDVKM. The V gene end was trimmed by 4 bases and the J gene end by 2 bases; junction bases not matched to a gene: 3. The CDR3 is 14 amino acids. CDR3 amino acids: CASSSGTGTYEQYF. The DNA of the CDR3 is TGTGCCAGCAGTTCCGGGACAGGGACCTACGAGCAGTACTTC.

J is TRBJ1-3 and V is TRBV9, with 8 positions matching TRBD1. The CDR3 covers 17 residues. The trim removed 3 bases at V and 2 bases at J, leaving 10 bases unmatched. Germline V lookup: CDR1 SGDLS, CDR2 YYNGEE. The CDR3 loop is CASSADPTTGAGNTIYF. In nucleotides, the CDR3 is TGTGCCAGCAGCGCAGACCCGACGACAGGGGCTGGAAACACCATATATTTT.

This sequence joins TRBV14 and TRBJ1-6; D is ambiguous. The CDR3 runs to 14 residues. V lost 4 bases and J 9 bases, leaving 13 bases between the germline ends. The germline gives CDR1 SGHDN, CDR2 FVKESK. The CDR3 loop is CASSLRPGRSPLHF. As DNA, the CDR3 is TGTGCCAGCAGCCTCCGTCCTGGCCGTTCACCCCTCCACTTT.

In this sample, this clone turned up a few times. The chain recombines TRBV24-1 with TRBJ2-2, with D possibly being TRBD1 (6 bases). Per germline, CDR1 KGHDR and CDR2 SFDVKD. V lost 2 bases, J lost 0 bases, and 18 bases lay in between. The CDR3 sequence is 19 residues long. CDR3 region: CATSDWFRTAPPNTGELFF. DNA for the CDR3: TGTGCCACCAGTGATTGGTTTCGGACAGCCCCACCGAACACCGGGGAGCTGTTTTTT.

This clone has just one count. V gene TRBV16 combines with J gene TRBJ1-2, with TRBD1 matching over 8 bases. The J segment lost 8 bases and the V segment lost 9 bases, leaving 8 bases of the junction unmatched. From germline, CDR1 is KGHSY and CDR2 FQNENV. The CDR3 extends over 12 amino acids. The CDR3 DNA sequence: TGTGCCAGTAACCAGGGGGCCGGAGGCTACACCTTC. Translated, it gives CASNQGAGGYTF.

The table lists this clone with a count of one. The chain uses TRBV4-3 and TRBJ1-5; tentative D call: TRBD1 (6 bases). The CDR3 totals 15 residues. Germline CDR1 reads LGHNA; CDR2 reads YSLEER. Trimming left V 1 base short and J 3 bases short, with 10 bases between. CDR3 sequence: CASSQVTGYNQPQHF. In nucleotides, the CDR3 is TGCGCCAGCAGCCAAGTTACAGGGTACAATCAGCCCCAGCATTTT.

The gene calls are TRBV7-3 and TRBJ2-2, with D unresolved. CDR1 and CDR2 (germline): SGHTA, FQGTGA. The CDR3 runs to 13 residues. The ends were cut back, 3 bases at V and 2 bases at J, with 4 bases in the middle. CDR3 in amino acids: CASSFANTGELFF. In DNA form, the CDR3 reads TGTGCCAGCAGCTTCGCAAACACCGGGGAGCTGTTTTTT.

The J gene is TRBJ2-7, the V gene TRBV7-2; a possible D gene is TRBD2 (5 bases). The germline gives CDR1 SGHTA, CDR2 FQGNSA. With 6 bases removed from V and 2 bases from J, the gap between germline ends came to 14 bases. CDR3 length: 14 amino acids. CDR3: CASREGSLAYEQYF. In nucleotides, the CDR3 is TGTGCCAGCAGAGAAGGGAGCCTCGCCTACGAGCAGTACTTC.

This chain connects TRBV12-3 or TRBV12-4 to TRBJ2-5; perhaps TRBD1 as D (6 bases). This CDR3 is built from 13 residues. V shed 4 bases and J shed 5 bases, with 11 bases lying between them. The CDR3 sequence is CASSYGQMETQYF. CDR3 sequence (DNA): TGTGCCAGCAGTTATGGACAGATGGAGACCCAGTACTTC.

In this sample, this clone turned up once. The genes are TRBV27 and TRBJ2-7; D gene unclear. Germline CDR1 reads MNHEY; CDR2 reads SMNVEV (reference sequence). This CDR3 spans 15 amino acids. V lost 2 bases to trimming and J lost 3 bases, with 14 bases between them. CDR3 amino acids: CASSLRNDGYYEQYF. The CDR3 region has the DNA TGTGCCAGCAGTTTACGGAATGACGGATACTACGAGCAGTACTTC.

This chain uses TRBV19 with TRBJ1-2; no clear D gene. The germline gives CDR1 LNHDA, CDR2 SQIVND (reference sequence). The CDR3 is made up of 17 amino acids. The V end lost 3 bases, the J end lost 2 bases, and 19 bases lay between the germline ends. DNA for the CDR3: TGTGCCAGTAGTATTGTTCCGAGGGCAGCACGGAACTATGGCTACACCTTC. It encodes CASSIVPRAARNYGYTF.

V and J are TRBV24-1 and TRBJ2-3, with 10 bases matching TRBD2. Germline V gene sequence: CDR1 KGHDR, CDR2 SFDVKD. The CDR3 is 14 amino acids. The J segment lost 4 bases and the V segment lost 5 bases, leaving 2 bases of the junction unmatched. The CDR3 DNA sequence: TGTGCCACCAGTGGCGGGACTAGCGCAGATACGCAGTATTTT. Translating gives CATSGGTSADTQYF.

The chain recombines TRBV6-5 with TRBJ2-2; D call uncertain. The CDR3 loop spans 13 amino acids. From germline, CDR1 is MNHEY and CDR2 SVGAGI. Trimming left V 1 base short and J 4 bases short, with 4 bases between. CDR3 DNA: TGTGCCAGCAGTTACTTCAGCACCGGGGAGCTGTTTTTT. Protein sequence: CASSYFSTGELFF.

J is TRBJ2-5 and V is TRBV5-1; D not certain. Trimming stripped 1 base from V and 2 bases from J, with 6 bases between. Germline values: CDR1 SGHRS, CDR2 YFSETQ. The CDR3 loop spans 13 amino acids. In DNA form, the CDR3 reads TGCGCCAGCAGCTTGATGGAGCAAGAGACCCAGTACTTC. Amino acid sequence: CASSLMEQETQYF.

The chain employs TRBV6-2 or TRBV6-3 and TRBJ2-7; 7 nucleotides align to TRBD1. Germline V gene lookup returns CDR1 MNHEY and CDR2 SVGEGT. Trimming at V came to 5 bases and at J to 0 bases, leaving 10 bases not matched to a gene. This CDR3 comprises 16 residues. This CDR3 reads CASSSTGTAISYEQYF. DNA of the CDR3: TGTGCCAGCAGTAGCACCGGGACAGCAATCTCCTACGAGCAGTACTTC.

The chain links TRBV3-1 (or the pseudogene TRBV3-2) to TRBJ1-2; 9 nucleotides align to TRBD1. Germline V gene lookup returns CDR1 LGHDT and CDR2 YNNKEL (reference sequence). Trimming at V came to 9 bases and at J to 4 bases, leaving 9 bases not matched to a gene. The CDR3 totals 14 residues. The DNA for the CDR3 is TGTGCCAGAGTACAGGGGGCAGTGGGCTATGGCTACACCTTC. It encodes CARVQGAVGYGYTF.

The CDR3 bases are TGTGCCAGCAGCTTCGCGGGGGACTATGGCTACACCTTC. Translated, it gives CASSFAGDYGYTF. The V call is TRBV7-6, the J call TRBJ1-2; tentative D call: TRBD1 (5 bases). The germline V gene encodes CDR1 SGHVS and CDR2 FNYEAQ. The CDR3 has 13 amino acids. V lost 3 bases, J lost 3 bases, and 8 bases lay in between.

CDR3 sequence reads: CATTGGIYNEQFF. The DNA of the CDR3 is TGTGCCACAACAGGGGGTATCTACAATGAGCAGTTCTTC. The chain has TRBV14 and TRBJ2-1; the match to TRBD1 covers 8 bases. The length of the CDR3 is 13 residues. V was clipped by 10 bases and J by 3 bases; unmatched bases: 5. The germline V gene encodes CDR1 SGHDN and CDR2 FVKESK.